What follows is one T cell receptor (beta chain) and its context. As yet, its antigen is unknown. Trimming took 4 bases from V and 4 from J, leaving 13 bases between them. The V gene's germline CDR1 is LGHNA and CDR2 YSLEER. CDR3 length equals 14 residues. Collection occurred without any documented infections or immune events in donors. This sample is drawn from a study of identifying expanded T cells in peripheral blood. Findings of the study overall: Differentially abundant clones: around 1.2 between replicates, 16.4 at two to three weeks, around 19 at four. Across healthy donors, higher total template counts meant significantly greater approximately 2-week count variance.

The method was immunoSEQ multiplex PCR; TCRdb's version includes in-frame clones alone and lacks a portion of them. The data contain approximately 100,000 clones, roughly 85% of them singletons. The chain employs TRBV4-3 and TRBJ2-5; D gene unclear. The sample was blood. The TCR was taken from a person between 18 and 70 years old in good health. CDR3 DNA: TGCGCCAGCAGCCCGGCGAGCCGGAGAGAGACCCAGTACTTC. Translating it yields CASSPASRRETQYF.